This is a list of T cell receptor beta chains from one sample in a study of blood T cells in healthy people across ages. MiXCR was run by TCRdb on the 5' RACE reads, yielding one entry per CDR3 protein. The sample yields 1.2 million to 1.5 million distinct CDR3 sequences, approximately 38% seen once. Sequencing used blood. These receptors all stem from a young woman in good health. CDR3s include the opening cysteine and the closing phenylalanine or tryptophan. D genes are given only for firm matches. Part of the rows lack a size; the others show once, few, many or a class for expanded clones.

>TRBJ2-7|.|many|TRBV20-1
TGCAGTGCTAGAGGCAGTTACTACGAGCAGTACTTC
CSARGSYYEQYF
>TRBJ1-2|.|.|TRBV12-3/TRBV12-4
TGTGCCAGCAGTTTAGTAGGCTTCTCCGAGGGTAATGGCTACACCTTC
CASSLVGFSEGNGYTF
>TRBJ2-1|TRBD1|.|TRBV5-1
TGCGCCAGCAGCGAGGGGGCTGAAAGGTGGGGTCGTGAGCAGTTCTTC
CASSEGAERWGREQFF
>TRBJ2-5|TRBD2|.|TRBV13
TGTGCCAGCAGCTTAAGGACTAGCGGGGAGTTGGAGACCCAGTACTTC
CASSLRTSGELETQYF
>TRBJ2-3|.|.|TRBV5-1
TGCGCCAGCAGCTTGGCCAAGGGCACAGATACGCAGTATTTT
CASSLAKGTDTQYF
>TRBJ2-5|.|few|TRBV4-2
TGTGCCAGCAGCCAAGCAAATCCGGGGGACCAACTGGAGACCCAGTACTTC
CASSQANPGDQLETQYF
>TRBJ1-1|TRBD1|.|TRBV20-1
TGCAGTGCTACCTCAGGGGGGATGAACACTGAAGCTTTCTTT
CSATSGGMNTEAFF
>TRBJ2-5|TRBD2|.|TRBV10-3
TGTGCCATCAGTGAAGTAGCGGGGATTGAGACCCAGTACTTC
CAISEVAGIETQYF
>TRBJ1-2|.|few|TRBV27
TGTGCCAGCAGTCCCGGGGAGGGCGGCTACACCTTC
CASSPGEGGYTF
>TRBJ2-1|TRBD2|.|TRBV6-5
TGTGCCAGCAGTTACATGATAGTAGCGGGGGTCCGGGGGCAGTTCTTC
CASSYMIVAGVRGQFF
>TRBJ1-1|.|few|TRBV28
TGTGCCAGCAGTCCCCCGAACGGGCTTGAAGCTTTCTTT
CASSPPNGLEAFF
>TRBJ2-1|TRBD1|.|TRBV5-1
TGCGCCAGCAGCGTGGGGACAGGGGGTTTCTCGTTCTTC
CASSVGTGGFSFF
>TRBJ2-3|.|.|TRBV20-1
TGCAGTGCTCCCCCCCCGGGGGTTGATACGCAGTATTTT
CSAPPPGVDTQYF
>TRBJ1-2|TRBD1|.|TRBV6-1
TGTGCCAGCAGTGAGGGACAGGGGGCCCCTGGCTACACCTTC
CASSEGQGAPGYTF
>TRBJ1-1|.|.|TRBV10-3
TGTGCCATCAATAAGGAGGGGGGGACTGAAGCTTTCTTT
CAINKEGGTEAFF
>TRBJ2-5|.|few|TRBV28
TGTGCCAGCAGTTGGGCCCAGGGGGGCCAGTACTTC
CASSWAQGGQYF
>TRBJ1-2|.|few|TRBV20-1
TGCAGTGCTAGTTGGGGGGCTGATGGCTACACCTTC
CSASWGADGYTF
>TRBJ2-5|.|.|TRBV5-6
TGTGCCAGCAGCGACCGGGACGGAAATCAAGAGACCCAGTACTTC
CASSDRDGNQETQYF
>TRBJ2-3|TRBD2|few|TRBV30
TGTGCCTGGAGCCTCGGGGGGAATGCCGCAGATACGCAGTATTTT
CAWSLGGNAADTQYF
>TRBJ2-7|TRBD2|.|TRBV29-1
TGCAGCGTTGAAGCGATCGGGGGGAACGAGCAGTACTTC
CSVEAIGGNEQYF
>TRBJ2-2|.|.|TRBV11-2
TGTGCCAGCAGCCTTATTCGGGGAAACACCGGGGAGCTGTTTTTT
CASSLIRGNTGELFF
>TRBJ2-3|TRBD1|.|TRBV24-1
TGTGCCACCAGTGACCCGGGGACAGGGGGAAAAGATACGCAGTATTTT
CATSDPGTGGKDTQYF
>TRBJ2-3|.|.|TRBV18
TGTGCCAGCTCACCACAGGGCGCAGGTGACACAGATACGCAGTATTTT
CASSPQGAGDTDTQYF